Following are 4 T cell receptor beta chains from one sample sequenced in a study of OX40 agonist ivuxolimab in advanced cancers. Only in-frame clones appear in the TCRdb table, and some are missing; sequencing was by immunoSEQ multiplex PCR. This sample yields over 45,000 clones, of which about 85% are seen a single time; roughly 1.2% belongs to the top ten. The sequencing used CD4+ or CD8+ T cells sorted from blood, collected in a trial of the OX40 agonist ivuxolimab. Receptors were obtained from an adult with an advanced solid tumor such as melanoma, head and neck, liver or kidney cancer.

V is TRBV15 and J is TRBJ1-5; the D is unclear. The CDR3 runs 14 residues. Germline CDR1 LNHNV, CDR2 YYDKDF (reference sequence). V shed 3 bases and J shed 7 bases, with 13 bases lying between them. CDR3 amino acids: CATSSAVSFQPQHF. For the CDR3, the DNA is TGTGCCACCAGCAGCGCTGTGAGTTTCCAGCCCCAGCATTTT.

The chain carries TRBV5-4 and TRBJ1-2; 8 bases agree with TRBD1. The CDR3 extends over 13 amino acids. Germline V CDR1 and CDR2: SGHNT, YYREEE (reference sequence). V shed 4 bases and J 8 bases; nucleotides not matched to a gene: 7. DNA of the CDR3: TGTGCCAGCAGCCTCGGACAGGGTGGCGGCTACACCTTC. This sequence encodes CASSLGQGGGYTF.

V gene TRBV5-1 combines with J gene TRBJ2-5; TRBD1 matches at 10 bases. Germline CDR1 and CDR2: SGHRS and YFSETQ. The CDR3 sequence is 17 residues long. The junction had 13 bases not matched to a gene; V was cut back by 1 base and J by 7 bases. CDR3 amino acids: CASSLSARTGGISTQYF. The CDR3 DNA reads TGCGCCAGCAGCTTGAGTGCCAGGACAGGGGGAATTTCGACCCAGTACTTC.

This clone was found once. This CDR3 reads CAWSVGESSYNEQFF. The CDR3 nucleotides read TGTGCCTGGAGTGTAGGGGAGAGCTCCTACAATGAGCAGTTCTTC. The V and J genes are TRBV30 and TRBJ2-1; D is perhaps TRBD1 or TRBD2 (5 bases each). V lost 0 bases and J lost 0, with 9 bases in between. The germline gives CDR1 GTSNPN, CDR2 SVGIG (reference sequence). There are 15 residues in the CDR3.